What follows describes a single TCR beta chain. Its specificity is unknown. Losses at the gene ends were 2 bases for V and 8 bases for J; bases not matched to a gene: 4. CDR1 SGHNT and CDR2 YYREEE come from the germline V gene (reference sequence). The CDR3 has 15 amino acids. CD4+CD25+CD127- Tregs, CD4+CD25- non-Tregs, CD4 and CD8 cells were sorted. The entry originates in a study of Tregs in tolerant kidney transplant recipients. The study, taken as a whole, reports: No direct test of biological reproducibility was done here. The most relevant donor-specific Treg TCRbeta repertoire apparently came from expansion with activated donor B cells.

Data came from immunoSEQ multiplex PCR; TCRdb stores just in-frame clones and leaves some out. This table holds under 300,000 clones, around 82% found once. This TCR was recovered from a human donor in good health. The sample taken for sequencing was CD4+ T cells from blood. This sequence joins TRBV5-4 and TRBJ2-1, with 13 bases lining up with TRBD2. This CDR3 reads CASSFGTSGKYEQFF. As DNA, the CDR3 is TGTGCCAGCAGCTTTGGGACTAGCGGGAAGTATGAGCAGTTCTTC.